What follows are 28 T cell receptor beta chains derived from one specimen sequenced in a study of cytomegalovirus exposure and HLA in healthy donors. The PCR contained 60 Vbeta and 13 Jbeta primers. Only in-frame clones appear in the TCRdb table, and some are missing; sequencing was by immunoSEQ multiplex PCR. The table has about 38,000 clones, 86% seen once. Sequenced input: PBMCs. The receptors originated from a woman in her forties in good health and CMV-seropositive.

Remarks on this clone: The junction does not match germline at one end; this may be a read error. This chain connects TRBV19 to TRBJ2-1, with TRBD1 matching 7 bases. This CDR3 spans 11 amino acids. Germline V lookup: CDR1 LNHDA, CDR2 SQIVND (reference sequence). The CDR3 sequence is CASSTGTARIF. DNA for the CDR3: TGTGCCAGTAGTACGGGGACAGCCCGGATCTTC.

This clone was seen once. The chain couples TRBV6-5 to TRBJ1-2, with no clear D. Germline V lookup: CDR1 MNHEY, CDR2 SVGAGI. V was clipped by 0 bases and J by 5 bases, with 10 bases between them. The CDR3 has 14 residues. CDR3 DNA sequence: TGTGCCAGCAGTTACTCCCGAGGCCGGTATGGCTACACCTTC. Protein: CASSYSRGRYGYTF.

The chain employs TRBV5-4 and TRBJ2-7, with 9 bases identical to TRBD1. This CDR3 has 15 amino acids. V lost 2 bases, J lost 4 bases, and 7 bases stayed unmatched. Germline lookup yields CDR1 SGHNT and CDR2 YYREEE (reference sequence). In DNA, the CDR3 is TGTGCCAGCAGCTTCGCCGGGACAGGGCAGTACGAGCAGTACTTC. As protein: CASSFAGTGQYEQYF.

This chain connects TRBV6-1 to TRBJ1-2; TRBD1 matches at 7 bases. The V segment lost 5 bases and the J segment 2 bases; nucleotides outside the gene matches: 2. CDR1 and CDR2 (germline): MNHNS, SASEGT. The CDR3 has 13 residues. The CDR3 protein is CASSTDRNYGYTF. The CDR3 nucleotides read TGTGCCAGCAGTACGGACAGGAACTATGGCTACACCTTC.

V gene TRBV7-3 combines with J gene TRBJ2-3, with 13 nucleotides matching TRBD2. The V gene end was trimmed by 5 bases and the J gene end by 4 bases; junction bases not matched to a gene: 6. Germline CDR1 and CDR2: SGHTA and FQGTGA. The CDR3 is made up of 16 amino acids. The CDR3 protein is CASSALLAGGPDTQYF. DNA of the CDR3: TGTGCCAGCAGCGCCTTACTAGCGGGGGGGCCAGATACGCAGTATTTT.

The chain employs TRBV19 and TRBJ2-7, with 9 bases lining up with TRBD1. The germline V gene has CDR1 LNHDA and CDR2 SQIVND (reference sequence). The CDR3 extends over 14 amino acids. The junction had 7 bases not matched to a gene; V was cut back by 4 bases and J by 6 bases. The CDR3 coding sequence is TGTGCCAGTAGTACCCGGGACAGGGCGTCCGAGCAGTACTTC. Translating it yields CASSTRDRASEQYF. The full variable domain, completed using reference TRBV19 and TRBJ2-7, is DGGITQSPKYLFRKEGQNVTLSCEQNLNHDAMYWYRQDPGQGLRLIYYSQIVNDFQKGDIAEGYSVSREKKESFPLTVTSAQKNPTAFYLCASSTRDRASEQYFGPGTRLTVT.

A single count supports this clone. The chain couples TRBV7-2 to TRBJ1-2; D uncertain. CDR1 and CDR2 from the germline V gene are SGHTA and FQGNSA. This CDR3 is 15 amino acids long. V lost 5 bases, J lost 0 bases, and 13 bases lay in between. In DNA form, the CDR3 reads TGTGCCAGCAGCCTGCAGCAGGCTCCTAACTATGGCTACACCTTC. Amino acids: CASSLQQAPNYGYTF.

This clone occurred once. The chain combines TRBV19 with TRBJ2-6; TRBD1 is a possible D gene (5 bases). The V end lost 6 bases, the J end lost 0 bases, and 9 bases lay between the germline ends. Germline V gene sequence: CDR1 LNHDA, CDR2 SQIVND (reference sequence). This CDR3 region has 15 residues. CDR3 DNA: TGTGCCAGTAGACAGGACCACTCTGGGGCCAACGTCCTGACTTTC. Its protein is CASRQDHSGANVLTF. Full variable domain (outside the CDR3, taken from reference TRBV19 and TRBJ2-6): DGGITQSPKYLFRKEGQNVTLSCEQNLNHDAMYWYRQDPGQGLRLIYYSQIVNDFQKGDIAEGYSVSREKKESFPLTVTSAQKNPTAFYLCASRQDHSGANVLTFGAGSRLTVL.

The chain uses TRBV28 and TRBJ1-5; a weak D match, TRBD1 (5 bases). From germline, CDR1 is MDHEN and CDR2 SYDVKM. The V and J ends lost 8 bases and 9 bases respectively, with 14 bases between them. The CDR3 runs 12 residues. CDR3 bases: TGTGCCAGCGGGACGCCCGGGAGGCCCCAGCATTTT. It encodes CASGTPGRPQHF. The full variable domain, in which reference TRBV28 and TRBJ1-5 provide the parts outside the CDR3, is DVKVTQSSRYLVKRTGEKVFLECVQDMDHENMFWYRQDPGLGLRLIYFSYDVKMKEKGDIPEGYSVSREKKERFSLILESASTNQTSMYLCASGTPGRPQHFGDGTRLSIL.

The CDR3 protein is CASSQDPARDEQYF. The CDR3 bases are TGTGCCAGCAGCCAAGATCCGGCGAGGGACGAGCAGTACTTC. The rearrangement uses TRBV14 and TRBJ2-7, with D possibly matching TRBD2 (5 bases). Germline V gene data show CDR1 as SGHDN and CDR2 as FVKESK. Trimming removed 0 bases from V and 5 bases from J, with 11 bases in between. The length of the CDR3 is 14 residues.

The V call is TRBV28, the J call TRBJ1-5; 9 nucleotides line up with TRBD1. This CDR3 has 15 residues. The germline gives CDR1 MDHEN, CDR2 SYDVKM. J was trimmed by 12 bases and V by 6 bases; bases with no gene match: 15. The CDR3 DNA is TGTGCCAGCAGCTCAGGACAGGGGCCATTAGTAGACCAGCATTTT. It yields the protein CASSSGQGPLVDQHF.

V and J are TRBV19 and TRBJ1-5; D might be TRBD1 (5 bases). V lost 1 base and J 6 bases, leaving 13 bases between the germline ends. Germline lookup yields CDR1 LNHDA and CDR2 SQIVND (reference sequence). The CDR3 has 15 residues. The DNA of the CDR3 is TGTGCCAGTAGTATAGTTTCAGGGCTTCTTCAGCCCCAGCATTTT. This gives the protein CASSIVSGLLQPQHF.

The V gene is TRBV29-1, the J gene TRBJ1-1, with unresolved D. The CDR3 runs 16 residues. Germline assignment: CDR1 SQVTM and CDR2 ANQGSEA. Trimming pared 3 bases from V and 0 bases from J, leaving 17 bases between. This CDR3 is CSVEVGASYMNTEAFF. CDR3 coding DNA: TGCAGCGTTGAGGTGGGAGCTTCTTACATGAACACTGAAGCTTTCTTT.

V and J are TRBV5-1 and TRBJ2-3; D is ambiguous. Germline V gene data show CDR1 as SGHRS and CDR2 as YFSETQ. V was cut by 0 bases and J by 2 bases, with 7 bases left in between. CDR3 length: 14 residues. CDR3 nucleotide sequence: TGCGCCAGCAGCTTGGCGAGCGTCACAGATACGCAGTATTTT. Translating it yields CASSLASVTDTQYF.

There are a few counts of this clone. Additional DNA sequences in this sample encode the identical CDR3. The gene calls are TRBV4-2 and TRBJ2-3, with 14 nucleotides matching TRBD2. J gave up 0 bases and V 1 base, and 3 bases lay outside the gene matches. The CDR3 is made up of 18 amino acids. In germline, CDR1 is LGHNA, CDR2 YNFKEQ. This chain's CDR3 is CASSQGLAGGPSTDTQYF. The CDR3, as DNA: TGTGCCAGCAGCCAAGGACTAGCGGGGGGGCCTAGCACAGATACGCAGTATTTT.

The chain uses TRBV28 and TRBJ1-2, with D unresolved. Trimming removed 8 bases from V and 8 bases from J, with 18 bases in between. Germline-derived CDR1 and CDR2 are MDHEN and SYDVKM. The CDR3 loop spans 13 amino acids. The CDR3 coding sequence is TGTGCCAGCCAGTCTGCGGGGATGAAGGGCTACACCTTC. Amino acids: CASQSAGMKGYTF.

V usage is TRBV9 and J usage is TRBJ1-1; D not resolved. The CDR3 totals 15 residues. In germline, CDR1 is SGDLS, CDR2 YYNGEE. Trimming took 0 bases from V and 4 from J, leaving 13 bases between them. The DNA of the CDR3 is TGTGCCAGCAGCGTAGCCCCGGACTGGACCACTGAAGCTTTCTTT. It specifies CASSVAPDWTTEAFF.

V is TRBV10-3 and J is TRBJ2-1; TRBD2 matches at 8 bases. This CDR3 is 15 amino acids long. Germline V CDR1 and CDR2: ENHRY, SYGVKD. Losses at the gene ends were 3 bases for V and 7 bases for J; bases not matched to a gene: 8. CDR3 sequence (DNA): TGTGCCATCAGTGAACCCAGCGGGGGTGGGAATGAGCAGTTCTTC. Translation gives CAISEPSGGGNEQFF.

The genes are TRBV7-3 and TRBJ2-3, with 7 nucleotides matching TRBD2. The V gene's germline CDR1 is SGHTA and CDR2 FQGTGA. The CDR3 length is 14 residues. V lost 5 bases, J lost 1 base, and 3 bases stayed unmatched. CDR3 nucleotide sequence: TGTGCCAGCAGCCCGGGGGGAGGCACAGATACGCAGTATTTT. It specifies CASSPGGGTDTQYF.

The chain couples TRBV28 to TRBJ1-2; possible D gene TRBD1, 5 bases. From germline, CDR1 is MDHEN and CDR2 SYDVKM. Trimming removed 6 bases at V and 4 bases at J, with 12 bases between. The CDR3 is made up of 13 amino acids. In DNA form, the CDR3 reads TGTGCCAGCAGACCAGGGTTTATCTATGGCTACACCTTC. It yields the protein CASRPGFIYGYTF.

V gene TRBV4-1 combines with J gene TRBJ2-2, with a tentative D call TRBD1 (5 bases). The V and J ends lost 6 bases and 6 bases respectively, with 11 bases between them. This CDR3 region has 13 residues. From germline, CDR1 is MGHRA and CDR2 YSYEKL. CDR3 region: CASREGASGELFF. The CDR3 nucleotides are TGCGCCAGCAGGGAAGGGGCATCCGGGGAGCTGTTTTTT.

This rearrangement joins TRBV5-1 to TRBJ2-5; a possible D gene is TRBD1 (5 bases). The closer fit of TRBJ2-7 to the DNA end suggests the J call may be wrong. In germline, CDR1 is SGHRS, CDR2 YFSETQ. The CDR3 is 15 amino acids. The DNA of the CDR3 is TGCGCCAGCAGCTTGGAGGGGTCGGGTCCCTACGAGCAGTACTTC. Translating it yields CASSLEGSGPYEQYF.

The V and J genes are TRBV27 and TRBJ1-1; D remains unclear. Trimming cost V 0 bases and J 0 bases, with 17 bases left between them. Germline V gene lookup returns CDR1 MNHEY and CDR2 SMNVEV (reference sequence). CDR3 length: 18 amino acids. In DNA form, the CDR3 reads TGTGCCAGCAGTTTATCGCGGGCAGGAGTGCTCATGAACACTGAAGCTTTCTTT. Protein: CASSLSRAGVLMNTEAFF.

V usage is TRBV7-2 and J usage is TRBJ2-1; 8 bases agree with TRBD1. CDR1 is SGHTA and CDR2 is FQGNSA in the germline V gene. V lost 2 bases and J lost 10; bases outside the gene matches: 10. CDR3 length: 15 residues. The CDR3 DNA follows: TGTGCCAGCAGCTTAAGGGGACAGGCTCCCAGGGAGCAGTTCTTC. It specifies CASSLRGQAPREQFF.

V gene TRBV7-2 combines with J gene TRBJ1-1; D is uncertain. The CDR3 runs 13 residues. The V end lost 1 base, the J end lost 3 bases, and 6 bases lay between the germline ends. CDR1 is SGHTA, CDR2 FQGNSA, per germline. CDR3 region: CASSLGDYTEAFF. The CDR3 DNA sequence: TGTGCCAGCAGCTTAGGCGACTACACTGAAGCTTTCTTT. Variable domain in full (rest from reference TRBV7-2 and TRBJ1-1): GAGVSQSPSNKVTEKGKDVELRCDPISGHTALYWYRQSLGQGLEFLIYFQGNSAPDKSGLPSDRFSAERTGGSVSTLTIQRTQQEDSAVYLCASSLGDYTEAFFGQGTRLTVV.

The chain employs TRBV5-8 and TRBJ2-7; TRBD1 matches at 7 bases. The V gene's germline CDR1 is SGHTS and CDR2 YDEGEE. This CDR3 region has 14 residues. Losses at the gene ends were 4 bases for V and 3 bases for J; bases not matched to a gene: 7. CDR3 residues: CASSHRTGNYEQYF. DNA for the CDR3: TGTGCCAGCAGCCATAGGACAGGTAACTACGAGCAGTACTTC.

This rearrangement joins TRBV7-9 to TRBJ2-5; 7 bases are shared with TRBD1. This CDR3 is built from 14 residues. With 5 bases clipped from V and 4 bases from J, the junction kept 7 bases outside the gene matches. Per the germline V gene, CDR1 is SEHNR and CDR2 is FQNEAQ (reference sequence). CDR3 in amino acids: CASSPGTVIETQYF. The CDR3 coding sequence is TGTGCCAGCAGCCCTGGGACAGTTATAGAGACCCAGTACTTC.

This chain links TRBV4-1 with TRBJ1-2, with D perhaps matching TRBD1 (6 bases). Germline lookup yields CDR1 MGHRA and CDR2 YSYEKL. V lost 0 bases and J 7 bases, leaving 12 bases between the germline ends. The CDR3 is 14 residues long. CDR3 in amino acids: CASSQDPQGRGYTF. In DNA, the CDR3 is TGCGCCAGCAGCCAAGATCCGCAGGGGCGTGGCTACACCTTC.